Each of the 25 T cell receptor beta chains below was sequenced from the same sample in a study of blood T cell repertoires in COVID-19. Method: immunoSEQ multiplex PCR; TCRdb's copy keeps in-frame clones and lacks some. The sample lists over 300,000 clones; 75% to 85% were seen once. Source material: peripheral blood. These receptors were collected from a human donor in a cohort sampled during active COVID-19.

The V gene is TRBV12-3 or TRBV12-4, the J gene TRBJ2-3, with a tentative D call TRBD2 (6 bases). The CDR3 sequence is 12 residues long. V lost 10 bases and J lost 2, with 10 bases in between. The DNA for the CDR3 is TGTGCCACCTCGGGGGACACAGATACGCAGTATTTT. Its translation: CATSGDTDTQYF.

This chain uses TRBV5-1 with TRBJ2-2, with 11 bases aligning to TRBD1. The ends lost 4 bases at V and 2 bases at J; junction bases unmatched: 4. CDR3 size: 16 residues. The V gene's germline CDR1 is SGHRS and CDR2 YFSETQ. The CDR3 region has the DNA TGCGCCAGCAGCCGCGGGACAGGGGGAAACACCGGGGAGCTGTTTTTT. Protein product: CASSRGTGGNTGELFF.

As concerns this clone: At the DNA level, this CDR3 is encoded by other sequences in the same sample as well. The CDR3 DNA is TGTGCCAGCAGCCCAGGTCTGAACACTGAAGCTTTCTTT. Translated, it gives CASSPGLNTEAFF. The rearrangement uses TRBV7-3 and TRBJ1-1; D call uncertain. Germline-derived CDR1 and CDR2 are SGHTA and FQGTGA. The CDR3 has 13 amino acids. The V and J ends lost 5 bases and 0 bases respectively, with 7 bases between them.

This clone was picked up one time. The V and J genes are TRBV12-3 or TRBV12-4 and TRBJ1-2; D unresolved. The CDR3 runs to 11 residues. V was cut by 5 bases and J by 8 bases, with 9 bases left in between. The CDR3 DNA sequence: TGTGCCAGCAGTGATGGGCGCGGCTACACCTTC. It encodes CASSDGRGYTF.

The chain is built from TRBV11-3 and TRBJ2-5, with 7 bases aligning to TRBD1. The CDR3 length is 15 residues. Looked up from germline, CDR1 is SGHNT and CDR2 is YENEEA. The V gene end was trimmed by 1 base and the J gene end by 3 bases; junction bases not matched to a gene: 5. The CDR3 DNA reads as TGTGCCAGCAGCTTAGTGTGGCAGGGGGAAGAGACCCAGTACTTC. It is translated as CASSLVWQGEETQYF.

The chain couples TRBV15 to TRBJ1-1; unclear D gene. The CDR3 has 12 residues. Germline CDR1 is LNHNV and CDR2 is YYDKDF (reference sequence). V lost 0 bases and J 6 bases, leaving 5 bases between the germline ends. The CDR3 DNA follows: TGTGCCACCAGCAGAGATTTAGCTGAAGCTTTCTTT. This codes for CATSRDLAEAFF.

The rearrangement links TRBV25-1 to TRBJ2-1; D gene unclear. The length of the CDR3 is 14 residues. The germline V and J ends were trimmed by 0 bases and 6 bases, with 9 bases remaining between them. Germline V gene lookup returns CDR1 MGHDK and CDR2 SYGVNS. The CDR3: CASSEYTGTNEQFF. As DNA, the CDR3 is TGTGCCAGCAGTGAATATACGGGTACCAATGAGCAGTTCTTC.

This chain links TRBV10-1 with TRBJ2-3, with D perhaps TRBD2 (6 bases). V lost 0 bases, J lost 0 bases, and 7 bases lay in between. Germline V lookup: CDR1 WNHNN, CDR2 SYGVQD (reference sequence). This CDR3 is 15 amino acids long. The CDR3 bases are TGCGCCAGCAGTGAGTCGGGGGGTAGCACAGATACGCAGTATTTT. It codes for CASSESGGSTDTQYF.

This clone was observed a single time. This chain uses TRBV5-1 with TRBJ2-1, with D possibly TRBD2 on 7 matching bases. Germline loops: CDR1 SGHRS, CDR2 YFSETQ. This CDR3 comprises 13 residues. Trimming took off 4 bases at V and 7 bases at J, with 12 bases between the two ends. The CDR3 reads CASSAAGANEQFF. In nucleotides, the CDR3 is TGCGCCAGCAGCGCCGCGGGGGCGAATGAGCAGTTCTTC.

The J gene is TRBJ2-7, the V gene TRBV5-1; D unclear. CDR3 length: 11 residues. The germline V and J ends were trimmed by 4 bases and 3 bases, with 5 bases remaining between them. Germline loops: CDR1 SGHRS, CDR2 YFSETQ. The CDR3 reads CASSPDYEQYF. Written as DNA, the CDR3 is TGCGCCAGCAGCCCAGACTACGAGCAGTACTTC.

This chain connects TRBV2 to TRBJ1-2, with 8 bases lining up with TRBD1. The CDR3 extends over 15 amino acids. The germline V gene has CDR1 SNHLY and CDR2 FYNNEI. V was clipped by 3 bases and J by 2 bases; unmatched bases: 5. In DNA, the CDR3 is TGTGCCAGCAGTGATCAACAGGGGGTGAACTATGGCTACACCTTC. This codes for CASSDQQGVNYGYTF.

The chain has TRBV18 and TRBJ1-4; D perhaps matches TRBD1 (5 bases). Germline-derived CDR1 and CDR2 are KGHSH and LQKENI. The CDR3 covers 16 residues. The V gene lost 1 base and the J gene lost 3 bases, with 12 bases spanning the gap. The chain's CDR3 is CASSPLQGPANEKLFF. The CDR3 bases are TGTGCCAGCTCACCACTTCAGGGTCCGGCTAATGAAAAACTGTTTTTT. Using reference TRBV18 and TRBJ1-4 for the parts outside the CDR3, the full variable domain is NAGVMQNPRHLVRRRGQEARLRCSPMKGHSHVYWYRQLPEEGLKFMVYLQKENIIDESGMPKERFSAEFPKEGPSILRIQQVVRGDSAAYFCASSPLQGPANEKLFFGSGTQLSVL.

This clone was detected only a few times. The chain recombines TRBV7-2 with TRBJ1-5; D is perhaps TRBD1 (5 bases). The CDR3 contains 16 residues. In germline, CDR1 is SGHTA, CDR2 FQGNSA. V lost 5 bases and J 0 bases, leaving 14 bases between the germline ends. The CDR3 loop is CASSPRQINSNQPQHF. CDR3 DNA sequence: TGTGCCAGCAGCCCTAGACAGATTAATAGCAATCAGCCCCAGCATTTT.

The chain employs TRBV25-1 and TRBJ2-7; 8 bases map to TRBD1. The CDR3 is 14 residues long. J was trimmed by 0 bases and V by 5 bases; bases with no gene match: 3. Germline V gene lookup returns CDR1 MGHDK and CDR2 SYGVNS. The CDR3 DNA sequence: TGTGCCAGCAGTCCAGGGGGCGGCTCCTACGAGCAGTACTTC. Translation gives CASSPGGGSYEQYF.

There are a few counts of this clone. This chain joins TRBV5-1 and TRBJ2-7; 8 nucleotides agree with TRBD2. This CDR3 region has 14 residues. The trim removed 0 bases at V and 6 bases at J, leaving 5 bases unmatched. In germline, CDR1 is SGHRS, CDR2 YFSETQ. CDR3 loop: CASSLAGGLVEQYF. In DNA, the CDR3 is TGCGCCAGCAGCTTGGCCGGGGGACTAGTCGAGCAGTACTTC.

The chain carries TRBV5-1 and TRBJ2-1, with 9 bases fitting TRBD1. Germline CDR1 reads SGHRS; CDR2 reads YFSETQ. Germline trimming cut 2 bases from V and 5 bases from J; bases unmatched to any gene: 5. CDR3 length equals 15 residues. The CDR3 is CASSFRDREHNEQFF. CDR3 nucleotides: TGCGCCAGCAGCTTCCGGGACAGGGAACACAATGAGCAGTTCTTC.

The genes are TRBV30 and TRBJ1-5; D perhaps matches TRBD1 (5 bases). The length of the CDR3 is 16 residues. V was clipped by 2 bases and J by 8 bases, with 22 bases between them. Per the germline V gene, CDR1 is GTSNPN and CDR2 is SVGIG (reference sequence). Here the CDR3 DNA reads TGTGCCTGGAGTACCCCCGGGGGGGTTCAGAGAAAGCCCCAGCATTTT. This encodes CAWSTPGGVQRKPQHF.

This clone was recorded only once. The genes are TRBV24-1 and TRBJ2-3, with D hard to call. Germline V gene sequence: CDR1 KGHDR, CDR2 SFDVKD. Trimming removed 3 bases at V and 2 bases at J, with 8 bases between. The CDR3 covers 14 residues. This CDR3 is CATSDLDTTDTQYF. The CDR3 DNA reads TGTGCCACCAGTGATCTTGACACCACAGATACGCAGTATTTT.

This clone was seen a few times. The rearrangement links TRBV7-3 to TRBJ2-7, with a weak D call TRBD1 (6 bases). In germline, CDR1 is SGHTA, CDR2 FQGTGA. The CDR3 extends over 13 amino acids. Trimming removed 5 bases at V and 6 bases at J, with 14 bases between. CDR3 sequence: CASSQTGSGEQYF. The CDR3 DNA reads TGTGCCAGCAGCCAAACAGGGTCGGGCGAGCAGTACTTC.

The chain is built from TRBV27 and TRBJ2-3, with TRBD2 matching 9 bases. The CDR3 extends over 15 amino acids. Unmatched junction bases numbered 4, after V lost 0 bases and J lost 6 bases. Germline CDR1 is MNHEY and CDR2 is SMNVEV (reference sequence). The CDR3 nucleotides are TGTGCCAGCAGTTTATCGGGACTAGCTGGGGATACGCAGTATTTT. Translated: CASSLSGLAGDTQYF.

The gene calls are TRBV18 and TRBJ2-5; TRBD1 is a possible D gene (6 bases). Trimming shortened V by 0 bases and J by 4 bases, and 9 bases separated the two germline ends. Germline assignment: CDR1 KGHSH and CDR2 LQKENI. The CDR3 contains 14 residues. The CDR3 loop reads CASSPPQGSETQYF. As DNA, the CDR3 is TGTGCCAGCTCACCACCGCAGGGGTCAGAGACCCAGTACTTC.

The rearrangement uses TRBV9 and TRBJ1-3; TRBD1 is a possible D gene (6 bases). The CDR3 sequence is 19 residues long. V lost 4 bases to trimming and J lost 0 bases, with 23 bases between them. Germline CDR1 is SGDLS and CDR2 is YYNGEE. For the CDR3, the DNA is TGTGCCAGCAGCTCCACCACTTCTACCCCAGGGGTCTCTGGAAACACCATATATTTT. Translating it yields CASSSTTSTPGVSGNTIYF. The full variable domain, rest sourced from reference TRBV9 and TRBJ1-3, is DSGVTQTPKHLITATGQRVTLRCSPRSGDLSVYWYQQSLDQGLQFLIQYYNGEERAKGNILERFSAQQFPDLHSELNLSSLELGDSALYFCASSSTTSTPGVSGNTIYFGEGSWLTVV.

The chain is built from TRBV27 and TRBJ2-6, with a tentative D call TRBD1 (6 bases). This CDR3 comprises 19 residues. V was pared by 1 base and J by 0 bases, with 16 bases between. Looked up from germline, CDR1 is MNHEY and CDR2 is SMNVEV (reference sequence). The CDR3 bases are TGTGCCAGCAGTTTATTGGGCGCAGGGGCAATCTCTGGGGCCAACGTCCTGACTTTC. It specifies CASSLLGAGAISGANVLTF.

CDR3 amino acids: CANTKLKTGFFGELFF. The CDR3 bases are TGTGCCAACACCAAACTTAAGACAGGGTTTTTCGGGGAGCTGTTTTTT. This chain uses TRBV7-9 with TRBJ2-2; TRBD1 matches 7 bases. V was clipped by 10 bases and J by 7 bases; unmatched bases: 18. Germline V lookup: CDR1 SEHNR, CDR2 FQNEAQ (reference sequence). The CDR3 spans 16 residues.

The CDR3 bases are TGTGCCAGCTCACTAGCGAGAATGGGTGACACTGAAGCTTTCTTT. Residues: CASSLARMGDTEAFF. The chain is built from TRBV18 and TRBJ1-1; unclear D gene. V lost 4 bases and J 3 bases, leaving 15 bases between the germline ends. The V gene's germline CDR1 is KGHSH and CDR2 LQKENI. The CDR3 length is 15 residues.